Each of the 17 T cell receptor beta chains below was sequenced from the same sample in a study of siplizumab effects on memory and regulatory T cells. The assay was immunoSEQ multiplex PCR, and TCRdb's table has in-frame clones only and misses some. The data show around 100,000 clones, over 90% seen once. Sequencing was performed on Tregs sorted from blood. All receptors come from a human donor in good health.

V usage is TRBV5-1 and J usage is TRBJ2-3, with 13 bases aligning to TRBD2. The CDR3 contains 16 residues. After removal of 3 bases from V and 6 bases from J, the junction contained 7 bases not matched to a gene. From germline, CDR1 is SGHRS and CDR2 YFSETQ. CDR3 sequence (DNA): TGCGCCAGCAGCTCGGGACTAGCGGGGCCCCCGGATACGCAGTATTTT. Amino acid sequence: CASSSGLAGPPDTQYF.

The chain links TRBV11-2 to TRBJ1-2; D is perhaps TRBD1 (5 bases). Germline CDR1 SGHAT, CDR2 FQNNGV. CDR3 length: 16 residues. Trimming cost V 1 base and J 0 bases, with 12 bases left between them. This chain's CDR3 is CASSLVGGRTNYGYTF. CDR3 nucleotides: TGTGCCAGCAGCTTAGTGGGGGGTAGGACTAACTATGGCTACACCTTC.

This clone has just one count. The V call is TRBV5-1, the J call TRBJ1-3, with D tentatively TRBD1 (5 bases). The V gene lost 1 base and the J gene lost 0 bases, with 11 bases spanning the gap. Germline V gives CDR1 SGHRS, CDR2 YFSETQ. CDR3 length equals 16 residues. CDR3 in DNA: TGCGCCAGCAGCTTGTGGGGCATAAGCTCTGGAAACACCATATATTTT. Translating it yields CASSLWGISSGNTIYF.

The chain carries TRBV5-1 and TRBJ1-3; D perhaps matches TRBD1 (5 bases). The V and J ends lost 1 base and 2 bases respectively, with 10 bases between them. The CDR3 runs 15 residues. Germline CDR1 is SGHRS and CDR2 is YFSETQ. CDR3 residues: CASSLQGTAGNTIYF. CDR3 bases: TGCGCCAGCAGCTTGCAAGGGACGGCTGGAAACACCATATATTTT.

As concerns this clone: One junction end does not reproduce the germline sequence, and a read error may be involved. The chain has TRBV7-7 and TRBJ2-5; D gene ambiguous. The germline V gene encodes CDR1 SSHAT and CDR2 FNYEAQ (reference sequence). CDR3 length: 13 residues. CDR3 DNA sequence: TGTGCTAGCAGCTCTCACATAGAAGAGACCCAGTACTTC. Its protein product is CASSSHIEETQYF.

The chain links TRBV20-1 to TRBJ2-5; weak D call: TRBD2 (6 bases). The CDR3 sequence is 11 residues long. Germline CDR1 is DFQATT and CDR2 is SNEGSKA (reference sequence). Trimming cost V 3 bases and J 4 bases, with 6 bases left between them. CDR3 sequence reads: CSASGRETQYF. Here the CDR3 DNA reads TGCAGTGCTAGCGGGAGAGAGACCCAGTACTTC.

The chain uses TRBV5-1 and TRBJ2-1; D is ambiguous. CDR3 size: 14 residues. Trimming removed 4 bases from V and 7 bases from J, with 15 bases in between. The germline gives CDR1 SGHRS, CDR2 YFSETQ. The DNA of the CDR3 is TGCGCCAGCAGCCTAGGGATATCTTGGAATGAGCAGTTCTTC. It specifies CASSLGISWNEQFF.

V and J are TRBV7-9 and TRBJ1-4, with D hard to call. From germline, CDR1 is SEHNR and CDR2 FQNEAQ (reference sequence). There are 14 residues in the CDR3. The germline V and J ends were trimmed by 3 bases and 5 bases, with 10 bases remaining between them. As DNA, the CDR3 is TGTGCCAGCAGCTTCGGGGTTGAGAATGAAAAACTGTTTTTT. Residues: CASSFGVENEKLFF. Based on the CDR3 plus reference TRBV7-9 and TRBJ1-4, the full variable domain is DTGVSQNPRHKITKRGQNVTFRCDPISEHNRLYWYRQTLGQGPEFLTYFQNEAQLEKSRLLSDRFSAERPKGSFSTLEIQRTEQGDSAMYLCASSFGVENEKLFFGSGTQLSVL.

The rearrangement uses TRBV6-5 and TRBJ2-7; tentatively, D is TRBD1 (6 bases). Germline V CDR1 and CDR2: MNHEY, SVGAGI. The length of the CDR3 is 13 residues. V shed 6 bases and J shed 7 bases, with 16 bases lying between them. CDR3 in amino acids: CASSRDRSGEQYF. CDR3 sequence (DNA): TGTGCCAGCAGCCGAGACAGGTCGGGTGAGCAGTACTTC.

The V and J genes are TRBV4-3 and TRBJ1-4, with 8 bases matching TRBD1. V dropped 3 bases and J dropped 8; count of bases not matched to a gene: 8. The CDR3 extends over 15 amino acids. Germline CDR1 LGHNA, CDR2 YSLEER. The CDR3 bases are TGCGCCAGCAGCCAGACCGCGACAGGGGTGGAAAAACTGTTTTTT. It yields the protein CASSQTATGVEKLFF.

J is TRBJ2-6 and V is TRBV27, with no clear D. Trimming left V 1 base short and J 2 bases short, with 12 bases between. This CDR3 has 17 residues. Germline V gives CDR1 MNHEY, CDR2 SMNVEV (reference sequence). This CDR3 reads CASSLFSEAAGANVLTF. As DNA, the CDR3 is TGTGCCAGCAGTTTATTCAGCGAGGCGGCTGGGGCCAACGTCCTGACTTTC.

The gene calls are TRBV7-6 and TRBJ1-6; D possibly corresponds to TRBD1 (6 bases). This CDR3 is built from 13 residues. V lost 5 bases, J lost 7 bases, and 9 bases lay in between. Germline CDR1 and CDR2: SGHVS and FNYEAQ. This CDR3 is CASSVTGNSPLHF. CDR3 nucleotide sequence: TGTGCCAGCAGCGTCACAGGGAATTCACCCCTCCACTTT.

The V gene is TRBV6-5, the J gene TRBJ1-1, with a weak D call TRBD1 (5 bases). Trimming pared 5 bases from V and 5 bases from J, leaving 9 bases between. This CDR3 has 12 residues. Per germline, CDR1 MNHEY and CDR2 SVGAGI. CDR3 protein: CASSRQMTEAFF. CDR3 coding DNA: TGTGCCAGCAGTCGACAGATGACTGAAGCTTTCTTT.

This chain connects TRBV5-1 to TRBJ1-4; D is perhaps TRBD1 (5 bases). CDR1 and CDR2 from the germline V gene are SGHRS and YFSETQ. Trimming left V 0 bases short and J 1 base short, with 10 bases between. The CDR3 consists of 16 residues. CDR3 amino acids: CASSLATGGTNEKLFF. The DNA of the CDR3 is TGCGCCAGCAGCTTGGCAACCGGGGGAACTAATGAAAAACTGTTTTTT.

As to this clone: At the DNA level, this CDR3 is encoded by other sequences in the same sample as well. V gene TRBV9 combines with J gene TRBJ1-3; D may be TRBD1 (6 bases). Trimming cost V 0 bases and J 0 bases, with 7 bases left between them. The CDR3 consists of 15 residues. The germline gives CDR1 SGDLS, CDR2 YYNGEE. The CDR3 sequence is CASSVGGGSGNTIYF. In nucleotides, the CDR3 is TGTGCCAGCAGCGTAGGAGGGGGCTCTGGAAACACCATATATTTT. The full variable domain, with the rest looked up from reference TRBV9 and TRBJ1-3, is DSGVTQTPKHLITATGQRVTLRCSPRSGDLSVYWYQQSLDQGLQFLIQYYNGEERAKGNILERFSAQQFPDLHSELNLSSLELGDSALYFCASSVGGGSGNTIYFGEGSWLTVV.

V and J are TRBV6-1 and TRBJ1-5; D is unclear. This CDR3 has 11 amino acids. Germline V gene data show CDR1 as MNHNS and CDR2 as SASEGT. Trimming pared 0 bases from V and 9 bases from J, leaving 3 bases between. CDR3 sequence (DNA): TGTGCCAGCAGTGAAGCCACGCCCCAGCATTTT. It encodes CASSEATPQHF.

The chain carries TRBV20-1 and TRBJ2-1, with unresolved D. The CDR3 is made up of 10 amino acids. V was cut by 5 bases and J by 9 bases, with 8 bases left in between. Germline lookup yields CDR1 DFQATT and CDR2 SNEGSKA (reference sequence). This CDR3 reads CSAATPEQFF. CDR3 bases: TGCAGTGCTGCCACCCCTGAGCAGTTCTTC.